This T cell receptor (beta chain) is drawn from a study of T-cell reconstitution after alpha-beta-depleted transplantation in children. This sample's TCRbeta library carried unique molecular identifier barcodes. TCRdb ran MiXCR on the PCR reads and lists one entry per CDR3 protein. Among fewer than 700,000 distinct CDR3 sequences, 10% to 15% were seen once, and the ten largest hold about 2%. Notes on the study in general: Surviving recipient T cells and intrathymic progenitors accounted for some patients' high TCRbeta diversity at day 60. By about two months after transplant, alpha-beta T cells reportedly arose from several hundred graft clones that had expanded. Most T-cell counts and diversity one year after the transplant came from T cells that were newly produced.

With regard to this clonotype: Antigen unknown.

Sequencing used PBMCs, mostly from graft donor cells, obtained 360 days after TCRalphabeta/CD19-depleted stem cell transplant. This receptor was obtained from a male patient younger than 18 who had a stem cell transplant for acute myeloid leukemia, so the T cells may come from the graft donor.

Here the CDR3 DNA reads TGCAGTGCTAGAGGGGGGGCCACCTACGAGCAGTACTTC. It is translated as CSARGGATYEQYF. The chain is built from TRBV20-1 and TRBJ2-7; D may be TRBD1 or TRBD2 (6 bases each). V lost 1 base to trimming and J lost 2 bases, with 9 bases between them. Germline lookup yields CDR1 DFQATT and CDR2 SNEGSKA (reference sequence). This CDR3 spans 13 amino acids.